This TCR beta chain was identified in a study of T-cell reconstitution after alpha-beta-depleted transplantation in children. Study-level results: Surviving recipient T cells and thymic progenitors underlay high day-60 TCRbeta diversity in some patients. At one year after transplant, newly produced T cells mostly accounted for T-cell counts and diversity. Reported findings indicate that, about two months after transplant, alpha-beta T cells came from several hundred expanded clones, which were derived from non-depleted graft cells.

During its preparation, the TCRbeta library received unique molecular identifiers. MiXCR, run by TCRdb on the PCR reads, gives a single entry per CDR3 protein. Found here are about 580,000 distinct CDR3 sequences, 20% to 25% of them singletons; the top ten hold roughly 14%. About this clonotype: Its antigen is not identified.

This TCR was recovered from a boy in the first two years of life who had a stem cell transplant for acute myeloid leukemia, so the T cells may come from the graft donor. The sequencing used PBMCs, mostly from graft donor cells, collected 360 days after TCRalphabeta/CD19-depleted stem cell transplant.

CDR3: CASTDYSNQPQHF. CDR3 nucleotide sequence: TGTGCCAGCACCGACTATAGCAATCAGCCCCAGCATTTT. This sequence joins TRBV28 and TRBJ1-5; D uncertain. V was cut by 7 bases and J by 0 bases, with 7 bases left in between. CDR3 length equals 13 residues. Germline V CDR1 and CDR2: MDHEN, SYDVKM.